The 8 T cell receptor beta chains below come from one sample, sequenced in a study of response to subunit inactivated influenza vaccine. MiXCR, applied by TCRdb to the RT-PCR reads, yields one record per CDR3 protein. The repertoire holds some 540,000 distinct CDR3 sequences, with under 25% as singletons. The data also belong to a second study, concerning T cells expressing NK-cell markers. As that study records: With UMIs, 5'RACE template switching was used to make TCR beta cDNA.

The specimen comprised CD4+ T cells sorted from PBMCs, sampled 12 days after vaccination. These receptors all come from a man between 45 and 60 years old who received an inactivated influenza vaccine.

The chain is built from TRBV30 and TRBJ1-3, with TRBD1 as a possible D gene (5 bases). Trimming cost V 4 bases and J 0 bases, with 13 bases left between them. CDR1 is GTSNPN, CDR2 SVGIG, per germline (reference sequence). This CDR3 is built from 15 residues. Here the CDR3 reads CAWNLLGGSGNTIYF. In DNA form, the CDR3 reads TGTGCCTGGAACCTGCTGGGGGGCTCTGGAAACACCATATATTTT.

This clonotype was seen a handful of times. The V and J genes are TRBV20-1 and TRBJ2-1; 7 nucleotides align to TRBD2. The trim removed 2 bases at V and 6 bases at J, leaving 10 bases unmatched. Per the germline V gene, CDR1 is DFQATT and CDR2 is SNEGSKA (reference sequence). This CDR3 comprises 15 residues. CDR3 residues: CSARLTLADPNEQFF. CDR3 DNA: TGCAGTGCTAGACTCACTCTAGCGGATCCCAATGAGCAGTTCTTC.

This clonotype appeared once. The V gene is TRBV6-5, the J gene TRBJ2-7, with D possibly TRBD2 on 6 matching bases. Per germline, CDR1 MNHEY and CDR2 SVGAGI. Deletions cut 1 base from V and 4 bases from J, with 11 bases between. This CDR3 contains 14 residues. DNA of the CDR3: TGTGCCAGCAGTTACTTACGGGAGTCTTACGAGCAGTACTTC. It is translated as CASSYLRESYEQYF.

This clonotype was seen a few times. V is TRBV10-3 and J is TRBJ2-7; D is perhaps TRBD1 or TRBD2 (5 bases each). This CDR3 has 12 residues. Trimming cost V 7 bases and J 4 bases, with 11 bases left between them. Germline values: CDR1 ENHRY, CDR2 SYGVKD. The CDR3 DNA reads as TGTGCCATCATGGGGGTTGGGTACGAGCAGTACTTC. Translating gives CAIMGVGYEQYF.

The gene calls are TRBV5-1 and TRBJ2-7; unclear D gene. CDR1 is SGHRS, CDR2 YFSETQ, per germline. This CDR3 contains 11 residues. The V end lost 6 bases, the J end lost 2 bases, and 6 bases lay between the germline ends. The CDR3 nucleotides are TGCGCCAGCACCAATCCCTACGAGCAGTACTTC. Translating it yields CASTNPYEQYF.

This clonotype was seen only a few times. V gene TRBV4-2 combines with J gene TRBJ2-5; possibly TRBD1 for D (6 bases). This CDR3 region has 15 residues. Germline CDR1 LGHNA, CDR2 YNFKEQ. V lost 3 bases to trimming and J lost 0 bases, with 11 bases between them. CDR3 loop: CASSQRQGNQETQYF. DNA of the CDR3: TGTGCCAGCAGCCAGCGCCAGGGGAACCAAGAGACCCAGTACTTC.

This clonotype was detected only a few times. This chain uses TRBV7-8 with TRBJ2-7; D ambiguous. Germline values: CDR1 SGHVS, CDR2 FQNEAQ. There are 14 residues in the CDR3. V was clipped by 1 base and J by 2 bases, with 9 bases between them. CDR3 in DNA: TGTGCCAGCAGCTTAGGCGCGGCTCCCTACGAGCAGTACTTC. Protein: CASSLGAAPYEQYF.

The rearrangement links TRBV7-9 to TRBJ2-1; possible D gene TRBD1, 7 bases. In germline, CDR1 is SEHNR, CDR2 FQNEAQ (reference sequence). The CDR3 spans 17 residues. V dropped 1 base and J dropped 5 bases, with 18 bases sitting between them. For the CDR3, the DNA is TGTGCCAGCAGCTTAGTATGGGCGGGACAGCCCAACAATGAGCAGTTCTTC. Its translation: CASSLVWAGQPNNEQFF.